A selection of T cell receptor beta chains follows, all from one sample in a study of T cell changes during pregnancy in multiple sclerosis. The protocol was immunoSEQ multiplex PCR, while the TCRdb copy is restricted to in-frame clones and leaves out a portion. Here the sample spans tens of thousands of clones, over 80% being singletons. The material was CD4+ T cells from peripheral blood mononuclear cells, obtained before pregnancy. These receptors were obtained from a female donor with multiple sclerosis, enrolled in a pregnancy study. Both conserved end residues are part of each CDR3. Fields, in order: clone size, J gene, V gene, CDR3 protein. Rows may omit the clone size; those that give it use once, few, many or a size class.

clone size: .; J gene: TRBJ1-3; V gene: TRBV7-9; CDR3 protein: CASSAAGQFSGNTIYF
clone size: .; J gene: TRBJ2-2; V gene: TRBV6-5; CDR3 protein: CASSHGDRRGGELFF
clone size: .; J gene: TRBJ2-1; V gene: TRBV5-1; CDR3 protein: CASSLGAGSSYNEQFF
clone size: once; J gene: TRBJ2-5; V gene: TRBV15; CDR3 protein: CATSRDSQETQYF
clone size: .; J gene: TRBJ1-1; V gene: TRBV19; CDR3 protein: CASSIDVRGEAFF
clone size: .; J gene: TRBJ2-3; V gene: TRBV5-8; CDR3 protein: CASSSGRVDSTDTQYF
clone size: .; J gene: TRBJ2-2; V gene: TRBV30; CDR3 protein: CAWDRLGGTGELFF
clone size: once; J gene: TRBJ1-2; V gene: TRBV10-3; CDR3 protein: CAIKGEFDGYTF
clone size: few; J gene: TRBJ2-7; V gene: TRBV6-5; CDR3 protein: CASSRGGAYEQYF
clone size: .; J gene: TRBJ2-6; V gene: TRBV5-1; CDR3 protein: CASTGTGASGANVLTF
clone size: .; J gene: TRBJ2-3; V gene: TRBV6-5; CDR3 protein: CASRITGSTDTQYF
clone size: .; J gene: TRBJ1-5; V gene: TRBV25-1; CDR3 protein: CASSRKSSTGPNQPQHF
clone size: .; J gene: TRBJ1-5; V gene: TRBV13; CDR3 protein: CASSLSRVGNQPQHF